Reported below is one T cell receptor beta chain. The PCR had 60 Vbeta and 13 Jbeta primers. Authors' data handling: A later analysis tallied about 80 million unique TCR beta chains, around 12 million of them shared. Sequencing used immunoSEQ multiplex PCR; TCRdb keeps in-frame clones, though not all of them. V and J calls and clone size are those listed in that table; D and trimming were worked out from the DNA. The table shows some 180,000 clones, with around four fifths occurring only once. These data originate in a study of cytomegalovirus exposure and HLA in healthy donors. V dropped 5 bases and J dropped 1; count of bases not matched to a gene: 4. Germline CDR1 reads SEHNR; CDR2 reads FQNEAQ (reference sequence). The CDR3 sequence is 15 residues long.

The sequenced sample consisted of PBMCs. The genes are TRBV7-9 and TRBJ2-7, with 11 positions matching TRBD2. The clonotype originates from a man aged 18 to 35 in good health and CMV-seronegative. The CDR3 loop reads CASSLTSGSSYEQYF. CDR3 coding DNA: TGTGCCAGCAGCCTCACTAGCGGGAGTTCCTACGAGCAGTACTTC.